The TCR beta chain under discussion was sequenced for a study of blood T cell repertoires in COVID-19. Looking at the study overall: Collection of acute and convalescent COVID-19 samples took place in the United States, Italy and Spain. PBMCs, B-cell-depleted T cells, or T cells provided the cDNA or gDNA that made up the material.

Here immunoSEQ multiplex PCR was the method, and the copy in TCRdb shows in-frame clones only, minus some. The data hold 400,000 to 500,000 clones, with about nine tenths observed a single time. The CDR3 has 12 residues. The V gene lost 4 bases and the J gene lost 9 bases, with 11 bases spanning the gap. From germline, CDR1 is SGHRS and CDR2 YFSETQ. Input material: peripheral blood. The TCR sequence derives from a woman aged 25 to 39 with active or convalescent COVID-19. The genes are TRBV5-1 and TRBJ2-1; D may be TRBD1 (5 bases). In DNA, the CDR3 is TGCGCCAGCAGCCCGGAAAGGGGTGAGCAGTTCTTC. It yields the protein CASSPERGEQFF.